This entry lists 10 T cell receptor beta chains sequenced from one sample in a study of blood T cell repertoires in COVID-19. Data came from immunoSEQ multiplex PCR; TCRdb stores just in-frame clones and leaves some out. The sample has 400,000 or so clones, 80% to 90% seen once. Sample: PBMCs or T cells enriched from blood (not recorded which). These receptor sequences come from a man aged 25-45 years who had recovered from COVID-19.

V usage is TRBV4-1 and J usage is TRBJ1-1, with a weak D call TRBD1 (5 bases). The V gene lost 1 base and the J gene lost 4 bases, with 10 bases spanning the gap. Germline V gene lookup returns CDR1 MGHRA and CDR2 YSYEKL. This CDR3 has 14 amino acids. In DNA, the CDR3 is TGCGCCAGCAGCCAAGCTTCAGGGTCCACTGAAGCTTTCTTT. Translating gives CASSQASGSTEAFF.

The chain couples TRBV6-5 to TRBJ2-5; 7 bases align to TRBD1. Germline V lookup: CDR1 MNHEY, CDR2 SVGAGI. The V gene end was trimmed by 2 bases and the J gene end by 4 bases; junction bases not matched to a gene: 1. This CDR3 has 13 residues. The CDR3 here is CASSYDRVETQYF. The CDR3 coding sequence is TGTGCCAGCAGTTACGACAGGGTAGAGACCCAGTACTTC.

The chain has TRBV19 and TRBJ1-1; 8 positions match TRBD1. V dropped 5 bases and J dropped 6; count of bases not matched to a gene: 11. This CDR3 contains 15 residues. CDR1 is LNHDA and CDR2 is SQIVND in the germline V gene (reference sequence). The CDR3 coding sequence is TGTGCCAGTAGTGCCGACGGGACAGGCCATGCTGAAGCTTTCTTT. It encodes CASSADGTGHAEAFF.

This clone was picked up a small number of times. CDR3 DNA sequence: TGTGCCACCACTTTTGTGGGCAGGGGAAACACTGAAGCTTTCTTT. Translation: CATTFVGRGNTEAFF. This chain joins TRBV28 and TRBJ1-1, with a possible D match to TRBD1 (6 bases). The CDR3 extends over 15 amino acids. Germline V gives CDR1 MDHEN, CDR2 SYDVKM. Between the trimmed V and J ends, which lost 10 bases and 2 bases, there was a span of 20 bases.

This rearrangement joins TRBV7-2 to TRBJ1-5, with a possible D match to TRBD1 (5 bases). The CDR3 runs 14 residues. In germline, CDR1 is SGHTA, CDR2 FQGNSA. With 5 bases removed from V and 2 bases from J, the gap between germline ends came to 10 bases. CDR3 nucleotides: TGTGCCAGCAGCCTTGCGGGGGGCAATCAGCCCCAGCATTTT. Its translation is CASSLAGGNQPQHF.

The rearrangement joins TRBV9 to TRBJ1-1; D perhaps matches TRBD1 (6 bases). The CDR3 is made up of 16 amino acids. Germline V CDR1 and CDR2: SGDLS, YYNGEE. Deletions cut 0 bases from V and 0 bases from J, with 12 bases between. The CDR3 DNA reads TGTGCCAGCAGCGTAGAACAGGGACCTATGAACACTGAAGCTTTCTTT. Protein product: CASSVEQGPMNTEAFF. Supplemented by reference TRBV9 and TRBJ1-1, the full variable domain reads DSGVTQTPKHLITATGQRVTLRCSPRSGDLSVYWYQQSLDQGLQFLIQYYNGEERAKGNILERFSAQQFPDLHSELNLSSLELGDSALYFCASSVEQGPMNTEAFFGQGTRLTVV.

The chain recombines TRBV19 with TRBJ1-1; 9 nucleotides align to TRBD1. V shed 4 bases and J 3 bases; nucleotides not matched to a gene: 9. Germline V gene lookup returns CDR1 LNHDA and CDR2 SQIVND (reference sequence). This CDR3 has 16 residues. The CDR3 nucleotides read TGTGCCAGTAGTAGCTTACCGGGACAGGGTGACACTGAAGCTTTCTTT. This encodes CASSSLPGQGDTEAFF.

Regarding this clone: Within the sample, other DNA sequences also encode this same CDR3. The chain uses TRBV5-1 and TRBJ2-7; D perhaps matches TRBD2 (5 bases). Germline assignment: CDR1 SGHRS and CDR2 YFSETQ. The CDR3 covers 11 residues. V was pared by 6 bases and J by 4 bases, with 8 bases between. Here the CDR3 reads CASKTGYEQYF. The CDR3 nucleotides read TGCGCCAGCAAAACGGGGTACGAGCAGTACTTC.

The V call is TRBV2, the J call TRBJ2-3; possibly TRBD1 for D (6 bases). V shed 3 bases and J shed 4 bases, with 17 bases lying between them. The CDR3 spans 16 residues. Germline V gene data show CDR1 as SNHLY and CDR2 as FYNNEI. CDR3 loop: CASSEDGRGFPDTQYF. CDR3 sequence (DNA): TGTGCCAGCAGTGAGGACGGCAGGGGTTTCCCAGATACGCAGTATTTT.

CDR3 protein: CASSPSPGYSGNTIYF. In DNA form, the CDR3 reads TGTGCCAGCAGTCCCTCCCCGGGGTACTCTGGAAACACCATATATTTT. The J gene is TRBJ1-3, the V gene TRBV28; no definite D call. With 5 bases removed from V and 0 bases from J, the gap between germline ends came to 14 bases. The CDR3 length is 16 residues. The germline V gene has CDR1 MDHEN and CDR2 SYDVKM.